This TCR beta chain came from a study of vaccination and CD4 T cells after COVID-19. Sample treatment: approximately nine-day PBMC culture with coronavirus spike peptide pools or control peptides (ViraFEST assay). V shed 5 bases, J shed 8 bases, and the junction held 6 bases outside the gene matches. CDR3 length equals 12 residues. Germline CDR1 SGHAT, CDR2 FQNNGV. Oncomine TCR Beta short-read sequencing was applied to DNA from cultured CD4+ T cells. From the PCR reads, TCRdb called clonotypes with MiXCR, one entry per CDR3 protein. The profile covers about 25,000 distinct CDR3 sequences, with about 52% appearing a single time and roughly 6.1% taken by the ten largest. Of note for this clonotype: Its specificity is not known.

The sequence derives from a human donor who had recovered from COVID-19. The rearrangement uses TRBV11-2 and TRBJ2-7, with 7 bases fitting TRBD1. Sequenced: CD4+ T cells from blood, cultured in vitro. The DNA of the CDR3 is TGTGCCAGCAGCCTAACAGGGGATAAGCAGTACTTC. It encodes CASSLTGDKQYF.